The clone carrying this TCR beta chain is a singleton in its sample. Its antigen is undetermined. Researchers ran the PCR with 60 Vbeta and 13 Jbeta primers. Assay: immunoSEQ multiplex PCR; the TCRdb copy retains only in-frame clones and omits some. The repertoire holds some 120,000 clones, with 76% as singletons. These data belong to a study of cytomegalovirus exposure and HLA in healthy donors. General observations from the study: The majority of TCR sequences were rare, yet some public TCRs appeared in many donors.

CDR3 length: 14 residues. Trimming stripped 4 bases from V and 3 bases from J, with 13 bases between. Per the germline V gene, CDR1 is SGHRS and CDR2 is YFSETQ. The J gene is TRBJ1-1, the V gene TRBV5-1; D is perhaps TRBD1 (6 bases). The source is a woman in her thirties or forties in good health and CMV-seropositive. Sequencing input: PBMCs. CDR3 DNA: TGCGCCAGCAGCAGGCAGGGGCTGGACACTGAAGCTTTCTTT. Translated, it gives CASSRQGLDTEAFF.